The T cell receptor beta chain described here comes from a study of regulatory T cells in long-lasting Graves disease (dated by TCRdb to the early 2020s). Turning to the overall study: Persistent Graves' disease was defined as antithyroid drug treatment for over 5 years with persistently positive TSH receptor autoantibodies. This study used TCR sequencing and RNA sequencing of peripheral blood to compare persistent Graves' disease patients against newly diagnosed Graves' disease patients. The study was registered as a clinical trial and conducted in China. A total of around 35 samples underwent TCR sequencing, from about 13 patients with persistent Graves' disease and approximately 20 patients with newly diagnosed Graves' disease. Persistent Graves' disease patients in the clinical cohort had taken antithyroid drugs for about 10.3 years on average. The paper's findings and limits, for the study overall: Persistent disease showed preferential use of TRBV28, TRBJ1-2 and TRBJ2-5, whereas newly diagnosed disease favored TRBV20-1 and TRBJ2-1. Compared with newly diagnosed patients, patients with persistent Graves' disease had lower TCR Shannon entropy and fewer highly expanded clones, which suggests clonal expansion. The authors acknowledged the small sample size as a limitation that may reduce accuracy. More public clonotypes were shared among persistent patients (roughly 3,000) than among newly diagnosed patients (966). Only peripheral blood was studied, because thyroid tissue, the primary lesion, was inaccessible. Only the TCR beta chain was sequenced and analyzed.

The library was produced with multiplex PCR. Sequenced using an Illumina HiSeq 4000. To build TCR beta libraries, CDR3 regions were amplified by Arm-PCR using iRepertoire HTBI primers. Gel purification was performed on PCR products prior to sequencing. The paper's data handling went like this. A total of around 66 TRBV and 14 TRBJ segments were identified across samples and were used for gene usage analysis of CDR3 amino acid clonotypes. Filtered high-quality paired reads were merged into contigs using COPE and FqMerger. Contigs were aligned with BLAST to IMGT TRBV, TRBD and TRBJ reference genes, and CDR3 was defined per IMGT. Any clonotype with a frequency above 0.1% was counted as a highly expanded clone. Shannon entropy served as the measure of repertoire diversity, while the Gini coefficient captured V-J evenness. A clonotype was considered public if more than one individual shared it. The public reads were reanalyzed by TCRdb: fastp trimming at Q25, MiXCR alignment, in-frame beta chains only. All rows with the same CDR3 protein become a single entry with the most common DNA and genes. The V and J calls and clone size come from TCRdb's table, not from the authors' own analysis. The sample includes 400,000 to 500,000 distinct CDR3 sequences, with roughly 21% observed a single time. The ten biggest clones cover roughly 13% of the sample.

The germline V gene (reference sequence) gives CDR1 as DFQATT and CDR2 as SNEGSKA. Including the terminal cysteine and phenylalanine, the CDR3 comprises 12 residues. Only the CDR3 portion is preserved as DNA: 36 bases, with reading frame beginning at the first base. Between the V and J ends, shortened by 7 bases and 0 bases respectively, the junction contains 10 bases. On this clonotype itself: The antigen it recognizes is unknown. Base-call qualities are not available, and no considerably larger clone is one nucleotide away.

The sample's time point label, decoded: persistent/refractory GD, antithyroid drugs over 5 years with positive TRAb. RNA was extracted from PBMCs in TRIzol for both TCR sequencing and RNA sequencing. The diagnosis of Graves' disease was made according to American Thyroid Association guidelines. Recruitment of patients was carried out at an endocrinology department in Xi'an, China. Each patient gave 9 to 10 milliliters of peripheral blood, collected in an EDTA anticoagulant tube. Ficoll Paque Plus density gradient separation was used to isolate PBMCs, and no additional T cell sorting was done. An Agilent 2100 Bioanalyzer and agarose gel were used to check RNA quality, while a NanoDrop 2000 measured RNA concentration.

The chain uses TRBV20-1 and TRBJ2-7; the D gene cannot be named for sure. The material was peripheral blood mononuclear cells (PBMCs), obtained when the disease was refractory, from a patient treated with antithyroid drugs. The sequence was collected from a female donor with Graves disease. The sequenced DNA is TGCAGTGGATCCCCGGGCTCCTACGAGCAGTACTTC. It is translated as CSGSPGSYEQYF.